One sample yielded the 29 T cell receptor beta chains listed below, sequenced in a study of T cells after yellow fever vaccination. TCRdb ran MiXCR on the 5' RACE reads and lists one entry per CDR3 protein. The sample lists 100,000 to 150,000 distinct CDR3 sequences; about 16% were seen once. The material was CD8+ T cells sorted from PBMCs, obtained 5 days after the yellow fever booster vaccination. These receptors came from a man between 18 and 29 years old who received the YFV17D yellow fever vaccine.

This clonotype has a handful of counts. The V gene is TRBV12-3 or TRBV12-4, the J gene TRBJ1-4; D is uncertain. Trimming shortened V by 1 base and J by 7 bases, and 10 bases separated the two germline ends. CDR3 length equals 14 residues. The CDR3: CASSLVGIGEKLFF. CDR3 sequence (DNA): TGTGCCAGCAGTTTAGTGGGGATTGGTGAAAAACTGTTTTTT.

This clonotype was counted a few times. The chain joins TRBV7-2 to TRBJ2-5; TRBD2 is a possible D gene (7 bases). Per the germline V gene, CDR1 is SGHTA and CDR2 is FQGNSA. The V end lost 2 bases, the J end lost 3 bases, and 16 bases lay between the germline ends. The CDR3 loop spans 16 amino acids. This chain's CDR3 is CASSLTGGGIEETQYF. The DNA of the CDR3 is TGTGCCAGCAGCTTAACCGGCGGGGGCATAGAAGAGACCCAGTACTTC.

The chain uses TRBV6-5 and TRBJ1-1; no definite D call. Trimming took 4 bases from V and 4 from J, leaving 10 bases between them. CDR3 length: 13 residues. Germline CDR1 MNHEY, CDR2 SVGAGI. CDR3 bases: TGTGCCAGCAGTTCTGTGAAGGGCACTGAAGCTTTCTTT. Its translation: CASSSVKGTEAFF.

The chain couples TRBV10-2 to TRBJ2-1; 8 bases are shared with TRBD2. J lost 10 bases, V lost 11 bases, and 7 bases had no gene match. The CDR3 is 11 amino acids. Germline-derived CDR1 and CDR2 are WSHSY and SAAADI. CDR3 sequence: CAVLPGGEQFF. The CDR3 nucleotides read TGCGCCGTCCTTCCGGGGGGGGAGCAGTTCTTC.

The table lists this clonotype with a few counts. CDR3 DNA: TGTGCCAGCAACACCGGCGGAGAGACCCAGTACTTC. Protein: CASNTGGETQYF. The chain recombines TRBV18 with TRBJ2-5; no definite D call. CDR1 is KGHSH, CDR2 LQKENI, per germline. The CDR3 runs to 12 residues. Trimming shortened V by 8 bases and J by 4 bases, and 11 bases separated the two germline ends. Variable domain in full (rest from reference TRBV18 and TRBJ2-5): NAGVMQNPRHLVRRRGQEARLRCSPMKGHSHVYWYRQLPEEGLKFMVYLQKENIIDESGMPKERFSAEFPKEGPSILRIQQVVRGDSAAYFCASNTGGETQYFGPGTRLLVL.

This clonotype was detected many times. The CDR3 sequence is CASSLVVPAHIQYF. CDR3 nucleotides: TGTGCCAGCAGCTTAGTGGTCCCGGCACACATTCAGTACTTC. The gene calls are TRBV11-2 and TRBJ2-4; D is ambiguous. Between the trimmed V and J ends, which lost 1 base and 8 bases, there was a span of 12 bases. The CDR3 has 14 residues. The V gene's germline CDR1 is SGHAT and CDR2 FQNNGV.

This clonotype was seen only a few times. V usage is TRBV10-2 and J usage is TRBJ2-7, with TRBD1 identical over 9 bases. V lost 2 bases and J lost 4; bases outside the gene matches: 3. The CDR3 runs to 14 residues. CDR1 WSHSY and CDR2 SAAADI come from the germline V gene. The CDR3, as DNA: TGCGCCAGCAGTGAGGACAGGGGGTTGTACGAGCAGTACTTC. It specifies CASSEDRGLYEQYF.

The rearrangement joins TRBV7-8 to TRBJ2-5, with 7 positions matching TRBD1. Looked up from germline, CDR1 is SGHVS and CDR2 is FQNEAQ. The trim removed 6 bases at V and 3 bases at J, leaving 13 bases unmatched. There are 16 residues in the CDR3. The CDR3 is CASSFINRDREETQYF. The CDR3 DNA is TGTGCCAGCAGTTTTATAAACCGGGACAGAGAAGAGACCCAGTACTTC.

CDR3 nucleotide sequence: TGTGCCAGCAGCCCCGACAGGGACGAGCAGTACGTC. It yields the protein CASSPDRDEQYV. The chain uses TRBV6-2 or TRBV6-3 and TRBJ2-7; TRBD1 matches at 7 bases. The CDR3 runs 12 residues. V lost 6 bases and J lost 5; bases outside the gene matches: 4. The germline V gene has CDR1 MNHEY and CDR2 SVGEGT.

This clonotype was seen only once. The CDR3 sequence is CASSQEGEGAFTDTQYF. In DNA form, the CDR3 reads TGTGCCAGCAGCCAAGAGGGCGAGGGGGCCTTCACAGATACGCAGTATTTT. V and J are TRBV4-2 and TRBJ2-3; TRBD1 aligns across 7 bases. J lost 2 bases, V lost 0 bases, and 8 bases had no gene match. The CDR3 is 17 amino acids. The V gene's germline CDR1 is LGHNA and CDR2 YNFKEQ.

This clonotype was observed a handful of times. The V and J genes are TRBV2 and TRBJ2-7, with a weak D call TRBD2 (5 bases). V was cut by 3 bases and J by 4 bases, with 13 bases left in between. The CDR3 contains 14 residues. The germline V gene has CDR1 SNHLY and CDR2 FYNNEI. The CDR3 loop reads CASSDEVRRYEQYF. CDR3 bases: TGTGCCAGCAGTGATGAGGTCCGGAGGTACGAGCAGTACTTC.

This clonotype was found a few times. The chain carries TRBV12-3 or TRBV12-4 and TRBJ2-5; D gene unclear. V lost 5 bases and J 7 bases, leaving 11 bases between the germline ends. CDR3 length: 12 residues. Here the CDR3 DNA reads TGTGCCAGCAGTCCCCGTTCGAGGACCCAGTACTTC. Amino acid sequence: CASSPRSRTQYF.

The chain combines TRBV4-3 with TRBJ2-5, with D unclear. CDR3 size: 15 residues. Germline loops: CDR1 LGHNA, CDR2 YSLEER. The germline V and J ends were trimmed by 0 bases and 5 bases, with 13 bases remaining between them. CDR3 DNA sequence: TGCGCCAGCAGCCAAGATCATATAGGACGGGAGACCCAGTACTTC. Its translation: CASSQDHIGRETQYF.

This clonotype was counted ten times or more. The chain recombines TRBV21-1 with TRBJ2-1; the table's TRBD1 call for D was not verified on the DNA. TRBV21-1 is described as a pseudogene. The CDR3 length is 16 residues. This chain's CDR3 is CASSKGLRGGQVAQFF. CDR3 bases: TGTGCCAGCAGCAAAGGTTTAAGAGGGGGACAGGTAGCGCAGTTCTTC.

This rearrangement joins TRBV7-2 to TRBJ2-5, with 8 positions matching TRBD2. The CDR3 sequence is 17 residues long. J gave up 2 bases and V 4 bases, and 12 bases lay outside the gene matches. Looked up from germline, CDR1 is SGHTA and CDR2 is FQGNSA. This CDR3 is CASSSDMVVAGQETQYF. For the CDR3, the DNA is TGTGCCAGCAGCTCCGATATGGTAGTAGCGGGGCAAGAGACCCAGTACTTC. The variable domain in full, completed from reference TRBV7-2 and TRBJ2-5, reads GAGVSQSPSNKVTEKGKDVELRCDPISGHTALYWYRQSLGQGLEFLIYFQGNSAPDKSGLPSDRFSAERTGGSVSTLTIQRTQQEDSAVYLCASSSDMVVAGQETQYFGPGTRLLVL.

There are a few counts of this clonotype. J is TRBJ1-6 and V is TRBV6-2 or TRBV6-3, with D possibly matching TRBD1 (5 bases). Germline assignment: CDR1 MNHEY and CDR2 SVGEGT. This CDR3 spans 14 amino acids. Trimming shortened V by 2 bases and J by 7 bases, and 9 bases separated the two germline ends. This chain's CDR3 is CASSYGTENSPLHF. CDR3 in DNA: TGTGCCAGCAGTTACGGGACTGAGAATTCACCCCTCCACTTT.

This clonotype was observed a handful of times. The chain carries TRBV20-1 and TRBJ2-7; D is possibly TRBD1 or TRBD2 (5 bases each). The germline V and J ends were trimmed by 3 bases and 0 bases, with 18 bases remaining between them. CDR3 length: 16 amino acids. Germline loops: CDR1 DFQATT, CDR2 SNEGSKA (reference sequence). The CDR3 coding sequence is TGCAGTGCTAGCGACTTCCGGGGCGTTAGCTCCTACGAGCAGTACTTC. Translation gives CSASDFRGVSSYEQYF.

This chain connects TRBV27 to TRBJ2-5, with 8 nucleotides matching TRBD1. J gave up 11 bases and V 8 bases, and 10 bases lay outside the gene matches. There are 12 residues in the CDR3. Germline CDR1 reads MNHEY; CDR2 reads SMNVEV (reference sequence). The CDR3 reads CASGSLNRGQYF. The CDR3 coding sequence is TGTGCCAGCGGATCCCTCAACAGGGGGCAGTACTTC.

This clonotype was detected only once. J is TRBJ2-1 and V is TRBV6-2 or TRBV6-3; D might be TRBD2 (5 bases). The CDR3 consists of 15 residues. Germline V lookup: CDR1 MNHEY, CDR2 SVGEGT. V was trimmed by 4 bases and J by 2 bases, leaving 12 bases between them. CDR3 nucleotides: TGTGCCAGCAGTTTTGGAGACTACCCCTACAATGAGCAGTTCTTC. It codes for CASSFGDYPYNEQFF.

The chain couples TRBV29-1 to TRBJ1-2; TRBD1 aligns across 7 bases. V dropped 4 bases and J dropped 8; count of bases not matched to a gene: 4. This CDR3 comprises 11 residues. Per germline, CDR1 SQVTM and CDR2 ANQGSEA. This CDR3 reads CSVGAGGGYTF. The CDR3 coding sequence is TGCAGCGTTGGTGCAGGGGGAGGCTACACCTTC. Full variable domain (remainder filled in from reference TRBV29-1 and TRBJ1-2): SAVISQKPSRDICQRGTSLTIQCQVDSQVTMMFWYRQQPGQSLTLIATANQGSEATYESGFVIDKFPISRPNLTFSTLTVSNMSPEDSSIYLCSVGAGGGYTFGSGTRLTVV.

The sample holds many counts of this clonotype. J is TRBJ2-7 and V is TRBV6-6; the D call may be TRBD1 or TRBD2 (6 bases each). Germline lookup yields CDR1 MNHNY and CDR2 SVGAGI (reference sequence). Trimming stripped 9 bases from V and 2 bases from J, with 17 bases between. This CDR3 comprises 14 residues. This CDR3 reads CASNGGPDPYEQYV. CDR3 sequence (DNA): TGTGCCAGTAACGGGGGCCCAGACCCCTACGAGCAGTACGTC.

The chain employs TRBV5-6 and TRBJ2-7; D is unclear. The CDR3 contains 13 residues. In germline, CDR1 is SGHDT, CDR2 YYEEEE. The germline V and J ends were trimmed by 2 bases and 3 bases, with 9 bases remaining between them. CDR3 sequence (DNA): TGTGCCAGCAGCTTTTTGATAGTCTACGAGCAGTACGTC. This sequence encodes CASSFLIVYEQYV.

This clonotype was counted ten times or more. The chain joins TRBV3-1 to TRBJ2-1, with TRBD2 as a possible D gene (6 bases). From germline, CDR1 is LGHDT and CDR2 YNNKEL (reference sequence). Trimming left V 0 bases short and J 4 bases short, with 10 bases between. This CDR3 has 15 amino acids. CDR3 region: CASSQDSGGYNEQFF. In DNA form, the CDR3 reads TGTGCCAGCAGCCAAGATAGCGGAGGGTACAATGAGCAGTTCTTC.

This clonotype was seen a few times. The CDR3 region is CASSLGAYYEQYF. The CDR3 region has the DNA TGTGCCAGCAGTTTAGGGGCTTACTACGAGCAGTACTTC. The chain is built from TRBV27 and TRBJ2-7; D is possibly TRBD1 (5 bases). The germline V gene encodes CDR1 MNHEY and CDR2 SMNVEV (reference sequence). Trimming took 2 bases from V and 3 from J, leaving 8 bases between them. The CDR3 has 13 amino acids.

This chain uses TRBV4-1 with TRBJ2-1; 8 bases agree with TRBD2. This CDR3 comprises 16 residues. Germline lookup yields CDR1 MGHRA and CDR2 YSYEKL. The ends lost 2 bases at V and 1 base at J; junction bases unmatched: 4. CDR3 amino acids: CASSQRGGPSYNEQFF. DNA of the CDR3: TGCGCCAGCAGCCAACGGGGGGGTCCTTCCTACAATGAGCAGTTCTTC.

J is TRBJ1-1 and V is TRBV20-1; 10 bases align to TRBD1. The germline CDR1 and CDR2 sequences are DFQATT and SNEGSKA (reference sequence). J lost 0 bases, V lost 5 bases, and 9 bases had no gene match. This CDR3 has 16 amino acids. The chain's CDR3 is CSAWDRGHLMNTEAFF. For the CDR3, the DNA is TGCAGTGCTTGGGACAGGGGCCATTTGATGAACACTGAAGCTTTCTTT.

The rearrangement links TRBV14 to TRBJ2-3; no definite D call. Trimming stripped 3 bases from V and 4 bases from J, with 8 bases between. The CDR3 loop spans 13 amino acids. Germline V gene sequence: CDR1 SGHDN, CDR2 FVKESK. CDR3 DNA: TGTGCCAGCAGCCAGAGTCCCTCAGATACGCAGTATTTT. It specifies CASSQSPSDTQYF.

This clonotype was counted ten times or more. The chain employs TRBV7-6 and TRBJ2-7; unclear D gene. Germline-derived CDR1 and CDR2 are SGHVS and FNYEAQ. The CDR3 sequence is 14 residues long. The V gene lost 2 bases and the J gene lost 0 bases, with 8 bases spanning the gap. The CDR3 DNA reads TGTGCCAGCAGCTTATCCCCTAGCTCCTACGAGCAGTACTTC. Its translation: CASSLSPSSYEQYF. Using reference TRBV7-6 and TRBJ2-7 for the parts outside the CDR3, the full variable domain is GAGVSQSPRYKVTKRGQDVALRCDPISGHVSLYWYRQALGQGPEFLTYFNYEAQQDKSGLPNDRFSAERPEGSISTLTIQRTEQRDSAMYRCASSLSPSSYEQYFGPGTRLTVT.

This sequence joins TRBV4-3 and TRBJ1-3, with D possibly matching TRBD1 (6 bases). V was clipped by 4 bases and J by 4 bases, with 11 bases between them. CDR3 length: 14 residues. Germline V gene sequence: CDR1 LGHNA, CDR2 YSLEER. The CDR3 region is CASSPGGTGNTIYF. The CDR3 DNA sequence: TGCGCCAGCAGCCCCGGAGGGACAGGAAACACCATATATTTT.